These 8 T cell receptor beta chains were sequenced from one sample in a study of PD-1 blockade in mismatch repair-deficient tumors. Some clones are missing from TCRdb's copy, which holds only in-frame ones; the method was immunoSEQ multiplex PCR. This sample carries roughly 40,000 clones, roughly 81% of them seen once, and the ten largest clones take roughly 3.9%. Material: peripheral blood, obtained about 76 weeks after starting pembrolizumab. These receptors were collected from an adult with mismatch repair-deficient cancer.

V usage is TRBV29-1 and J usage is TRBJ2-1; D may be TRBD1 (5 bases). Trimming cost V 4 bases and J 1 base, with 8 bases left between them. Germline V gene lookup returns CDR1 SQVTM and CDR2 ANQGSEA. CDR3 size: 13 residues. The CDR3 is CSVAGQSYNEQFF. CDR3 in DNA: TGCAGCGTTGCAGGGCAGTCCTACAATGAGCAGTTCTTC.

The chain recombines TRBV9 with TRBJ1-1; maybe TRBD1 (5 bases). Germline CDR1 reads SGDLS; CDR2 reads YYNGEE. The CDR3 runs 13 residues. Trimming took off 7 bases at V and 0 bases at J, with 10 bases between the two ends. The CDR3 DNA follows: TGTGCCAGCCAACAGGAGATGAACACTGAAGCTTTCTTT. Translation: CASQQEMNTEAFF.

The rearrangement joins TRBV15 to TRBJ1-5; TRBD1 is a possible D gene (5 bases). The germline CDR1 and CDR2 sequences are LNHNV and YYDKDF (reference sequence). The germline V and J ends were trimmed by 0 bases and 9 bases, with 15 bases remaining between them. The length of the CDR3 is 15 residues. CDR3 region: CATSRERGTVGPQHF. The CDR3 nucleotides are TGTGCCACCAGCAGAGAAAGGGGTACCGTCGGGCCCCAGCATTTT.

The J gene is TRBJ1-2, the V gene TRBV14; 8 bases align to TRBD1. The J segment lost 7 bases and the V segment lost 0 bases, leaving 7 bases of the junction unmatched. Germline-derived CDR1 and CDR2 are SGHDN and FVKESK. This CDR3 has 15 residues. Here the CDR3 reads CASSQDTDRGLGYTF. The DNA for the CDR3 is TGTGCCAGCAGCCAAGATACCGACAGGGGACTTGGCTACACCTTC.

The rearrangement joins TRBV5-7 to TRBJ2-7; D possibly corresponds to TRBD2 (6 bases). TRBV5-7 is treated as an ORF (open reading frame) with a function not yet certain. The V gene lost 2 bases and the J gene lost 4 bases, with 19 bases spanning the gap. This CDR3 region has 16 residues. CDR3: CASSFGVFRERYEQYF. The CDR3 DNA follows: TGTGCCAGCAGCTTCGGGGTATTTCGGGAGAGGTACGAGCAGTACTTC.

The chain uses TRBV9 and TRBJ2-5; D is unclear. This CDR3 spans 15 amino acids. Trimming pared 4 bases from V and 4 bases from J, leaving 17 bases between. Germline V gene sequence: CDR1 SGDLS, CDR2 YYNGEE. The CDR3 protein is CASSPPGERGETQYF. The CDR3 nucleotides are TGTGCCAGCAGCCCCCCTGGAGAGAGAGGAGAGACCCAGTACTTC.

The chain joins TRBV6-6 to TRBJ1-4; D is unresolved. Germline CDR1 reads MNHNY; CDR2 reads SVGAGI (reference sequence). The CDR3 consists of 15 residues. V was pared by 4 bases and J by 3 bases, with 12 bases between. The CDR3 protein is CASSLGISANEKLFF. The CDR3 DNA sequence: TGTGCCAGCAGTTTAGGGATTTCGGCTAATGAAAAACTGTTTTTT.

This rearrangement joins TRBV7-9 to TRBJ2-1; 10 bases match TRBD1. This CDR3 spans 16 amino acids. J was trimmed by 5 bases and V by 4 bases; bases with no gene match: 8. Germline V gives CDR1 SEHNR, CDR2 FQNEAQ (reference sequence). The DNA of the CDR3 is TGTGCCAGCAGCTCTGACCGGGACAGGGGCGACAATGAGCAGTTCTTC. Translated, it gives CASSSDRDRGDNEQFF.